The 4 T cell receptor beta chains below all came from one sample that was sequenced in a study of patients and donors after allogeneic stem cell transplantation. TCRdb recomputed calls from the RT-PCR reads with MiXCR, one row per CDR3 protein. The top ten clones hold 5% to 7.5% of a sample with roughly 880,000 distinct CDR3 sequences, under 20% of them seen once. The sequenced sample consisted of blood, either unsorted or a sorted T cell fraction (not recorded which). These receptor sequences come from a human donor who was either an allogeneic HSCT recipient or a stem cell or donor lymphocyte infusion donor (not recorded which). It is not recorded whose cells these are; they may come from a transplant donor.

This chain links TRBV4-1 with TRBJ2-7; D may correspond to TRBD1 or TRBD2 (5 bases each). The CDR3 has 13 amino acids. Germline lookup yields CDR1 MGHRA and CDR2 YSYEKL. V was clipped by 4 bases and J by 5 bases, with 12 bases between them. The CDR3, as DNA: TGCGCCAGCAGCCGACGGGACCAAGACGAGCAGTACTTC. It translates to CASSRRDQDEQYF.

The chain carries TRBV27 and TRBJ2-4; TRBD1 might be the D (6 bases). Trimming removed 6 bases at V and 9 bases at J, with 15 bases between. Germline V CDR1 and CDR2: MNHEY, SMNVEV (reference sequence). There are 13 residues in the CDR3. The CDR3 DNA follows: TGTGCCAGCAGACCAACAGGGTCGGTCATTCAGTACTTC. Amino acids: CASRPTGSVIQYF.

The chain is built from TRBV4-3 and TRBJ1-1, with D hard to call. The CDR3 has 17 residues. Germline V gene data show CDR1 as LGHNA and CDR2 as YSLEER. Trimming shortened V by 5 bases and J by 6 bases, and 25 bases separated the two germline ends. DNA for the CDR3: TGCGCCAGCAGCAAACGCCCCCCCCCAGGAAAAGACTCTGAAGCTTTCTTT. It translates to CASSKRPPPGKDSEAFF.

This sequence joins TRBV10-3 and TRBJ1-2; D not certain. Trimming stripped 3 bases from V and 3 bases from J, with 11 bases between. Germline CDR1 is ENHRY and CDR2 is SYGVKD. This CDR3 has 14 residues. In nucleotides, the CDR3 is TGTGCCATCAGTGAAAAGGGAATGCACTATGGCTACACCTTC. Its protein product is CAISEKGMHYGYTF.